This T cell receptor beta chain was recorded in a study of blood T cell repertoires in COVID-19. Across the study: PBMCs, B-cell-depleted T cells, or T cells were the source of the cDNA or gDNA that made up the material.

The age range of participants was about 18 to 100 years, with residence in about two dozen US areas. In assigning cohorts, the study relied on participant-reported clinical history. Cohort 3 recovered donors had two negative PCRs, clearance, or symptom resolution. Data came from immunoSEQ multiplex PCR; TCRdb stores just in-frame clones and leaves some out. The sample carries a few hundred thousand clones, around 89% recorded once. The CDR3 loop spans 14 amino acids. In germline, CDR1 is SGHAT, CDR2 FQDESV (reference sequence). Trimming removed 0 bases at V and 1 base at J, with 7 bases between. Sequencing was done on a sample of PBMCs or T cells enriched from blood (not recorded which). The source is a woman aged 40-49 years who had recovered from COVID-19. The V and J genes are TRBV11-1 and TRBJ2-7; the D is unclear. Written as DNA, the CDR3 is TGTGCCAGCAGCTTAGCAGGCGGATCCTACGAGCAGTACTTC. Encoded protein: CASSLAGGSYEQYF.